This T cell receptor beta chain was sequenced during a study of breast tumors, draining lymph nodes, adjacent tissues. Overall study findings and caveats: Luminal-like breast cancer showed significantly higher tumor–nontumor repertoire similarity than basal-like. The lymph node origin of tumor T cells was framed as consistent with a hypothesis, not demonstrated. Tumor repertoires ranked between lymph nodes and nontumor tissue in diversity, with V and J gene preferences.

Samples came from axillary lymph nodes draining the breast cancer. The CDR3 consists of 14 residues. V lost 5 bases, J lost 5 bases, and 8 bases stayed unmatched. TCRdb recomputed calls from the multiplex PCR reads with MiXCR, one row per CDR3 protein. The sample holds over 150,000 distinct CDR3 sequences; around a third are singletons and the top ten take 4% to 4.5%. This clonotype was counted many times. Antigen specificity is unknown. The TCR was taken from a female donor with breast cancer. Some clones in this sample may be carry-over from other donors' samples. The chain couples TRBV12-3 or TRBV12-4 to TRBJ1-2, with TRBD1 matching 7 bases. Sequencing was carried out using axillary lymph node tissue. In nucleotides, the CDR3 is TGTGCCAGCAGTGGCCAAAGGGGGCGTTATGGCTACACCTTC. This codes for CASSGQRGRYGYTF.